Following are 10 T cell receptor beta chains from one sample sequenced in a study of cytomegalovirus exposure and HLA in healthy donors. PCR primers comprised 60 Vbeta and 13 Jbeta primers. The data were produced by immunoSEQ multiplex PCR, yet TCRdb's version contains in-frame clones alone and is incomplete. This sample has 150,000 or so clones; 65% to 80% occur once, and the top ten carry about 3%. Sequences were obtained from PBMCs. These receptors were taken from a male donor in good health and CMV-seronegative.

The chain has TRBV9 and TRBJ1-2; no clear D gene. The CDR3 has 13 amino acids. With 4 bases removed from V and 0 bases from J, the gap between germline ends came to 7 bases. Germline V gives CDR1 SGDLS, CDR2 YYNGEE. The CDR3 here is CASSPRANYGYTF. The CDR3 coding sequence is TGTGCCAGCAGCCCCCGAGCTAACTATGGCTACACCTTC.

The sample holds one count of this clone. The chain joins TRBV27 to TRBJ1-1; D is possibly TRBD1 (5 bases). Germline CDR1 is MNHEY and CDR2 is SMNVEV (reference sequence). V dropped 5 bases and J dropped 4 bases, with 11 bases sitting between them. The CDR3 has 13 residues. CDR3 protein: CASSTKGFTEAFF. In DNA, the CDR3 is TGTGCCAGCAGTACCAAGGGGTTCACTGAAGCTTTCTTT.

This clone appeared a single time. CDR3: CASSTRARAAVGTQYF. The CDR3 bases are TGTGCCAGCAGCACGCGGGCTCGGGCGGCCGTTGGGACCCAGTACTTC. The chain joins TRBV5-8 to TRBJ2-5, with D possibly TRBD2 on 5 matching bases. Per germline, CDR1 SGHTS and CDR2 YDEGEE. The CDR3 spans 16 residues. The V end was cut by 4 bases, the J end by 7 bases, with 23 bases between.

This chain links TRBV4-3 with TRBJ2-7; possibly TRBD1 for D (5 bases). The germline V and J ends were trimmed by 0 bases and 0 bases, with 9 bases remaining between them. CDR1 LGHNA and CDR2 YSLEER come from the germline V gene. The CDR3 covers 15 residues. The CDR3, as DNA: TGCGCCAGCAGCCAAGAAGGGGTGAGCTCCTACGAGCAGTACTTC. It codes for CASSQEGVSSYEQYF.

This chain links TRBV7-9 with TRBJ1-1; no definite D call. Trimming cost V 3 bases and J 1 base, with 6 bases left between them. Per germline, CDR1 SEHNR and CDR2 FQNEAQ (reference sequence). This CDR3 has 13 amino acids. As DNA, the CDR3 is TGTGCCAGCAGCTTTACAGAGAACACTGAAGCTTTCTTT. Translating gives CASSFTENTEAFF.

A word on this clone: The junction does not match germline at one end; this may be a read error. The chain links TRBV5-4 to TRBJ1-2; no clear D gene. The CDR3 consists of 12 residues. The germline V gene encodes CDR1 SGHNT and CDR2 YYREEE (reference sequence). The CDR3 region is CASSRTDYDYTF. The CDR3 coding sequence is TGTGCCAGCAGCCGAACAGATTATGACTACACCTTC. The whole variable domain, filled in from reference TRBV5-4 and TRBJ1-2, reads ETGVTQSPTHLIKTRGQQVTLRCSSQSGHNTVSWYQQALGQGPQFIFQYYREEENGRGNFPPRFSGLQFPNYSSELNVNALELDDSALYLCASSRTDYDYTFGSGTRLTVV.

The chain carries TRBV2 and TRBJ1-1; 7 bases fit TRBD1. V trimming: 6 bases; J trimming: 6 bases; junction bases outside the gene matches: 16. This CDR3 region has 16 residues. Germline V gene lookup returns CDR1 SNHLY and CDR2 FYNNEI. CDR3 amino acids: CASSRDRAGEGPEAFF. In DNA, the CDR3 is TGTGCCAGCAGCCGTGACAGGGCCGGTGAGGGGCCTGAAGCTTTCTTT. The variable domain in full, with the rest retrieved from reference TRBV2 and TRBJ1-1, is EPEVTQTPSHQVTQMGQEVILRCVPISNHLYFYWYRQILGQKVEFLVSFYNNEISEKSEIFDDQFSVERPDGSNFTLKIRSTKLEDSAMYFCASSRDRAGEGPEAFFGQGTRLTVV.

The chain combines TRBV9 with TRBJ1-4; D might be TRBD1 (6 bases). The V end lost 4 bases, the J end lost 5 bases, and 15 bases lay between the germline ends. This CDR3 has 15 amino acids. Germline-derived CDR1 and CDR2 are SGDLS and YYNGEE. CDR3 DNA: TGTGCCAGCAGCCCCACCGACAGGAGCAATGAAAAACTGTTTTTT. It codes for CASSPTDRSNEKLFF.

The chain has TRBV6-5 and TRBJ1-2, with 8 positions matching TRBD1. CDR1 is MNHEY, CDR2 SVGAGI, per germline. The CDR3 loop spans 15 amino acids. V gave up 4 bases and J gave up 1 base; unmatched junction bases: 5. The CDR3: CASSSQGASNYGYTF. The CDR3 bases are TGTGCCAGCAGTTCGCAGGGGGCGAGTAACTATGGCTACACCTTC.

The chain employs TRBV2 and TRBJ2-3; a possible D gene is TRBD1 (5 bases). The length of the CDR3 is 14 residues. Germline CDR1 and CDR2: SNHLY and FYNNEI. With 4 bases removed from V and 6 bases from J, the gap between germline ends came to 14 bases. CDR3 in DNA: TGTGCCAGCAGTGTAAGGGCAGGGCCCGATACGCAGTATTTT. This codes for CASSVRAGPDTQYF.